A selection of T cell receptor beta chains follows, all from one sample in a study of blood T cells in healthy people across ages. TCRdb redid the calling of the 5' RACE reads with MiXCR, one entry per CDR3 protein. The table shows over a million distinct CDR3 sequences, with around two fifths occurring only once. Source material: blood. These receptors originate from a woman in her late teens or twenties in good health. The CDR3 runs from the conserved cysteine through the conserved F or W. Each record gives: J gene, D gene, clone size, V gene, CDR3 DNA, CDR3 protein. The D gene is left open where the match is weak. Some rows mark clone size as missing; the rest say once, few, many or name a class of expanded clone.

>TRBJ2-3|-|-|TRBV4-2
TGTGCCGGCAGCCAAGTATGGGGATCTAGCACAGATACGCAGTATTTT
CAGSQVWGSSTDTQYF
>TRBJ2-3|TRBD1|-|TRBV11-3
TGTGCTAGCAGCTTGGAGAGGATGGGACAGCCCACAGATACGCAGTATTTT
CASSLERMGQPTDTQYF
>TRBJ1-2|TRBD1|few|TRBV4-1
TGCGCCAGCAGCCAAAACGACAGGGAGGACTATGGCTACACCTTC
CASSQNDREDYGYTF
>TRBJ2-7|TRBD1|few|TRBV6-1
TGTGCCAGCAGTAGCCGACAGGGGCTCCTTCTCGAGCAGTACTTC
CASSSRQGLLLEQYF
>TRBJ2-1|TRBD1|few|TRBV2
TGTGCCAGCAGTGGGGACAGGGGGACCTACAATGAGCAGTTCTTC
CASSGDRGTYNEQFF
>TRBJ2-1|-|-|TRBV12-3/TRBV12-4
TGTGCCAGCAGTCCCCTTTCAGCGAGGCAAGAGACCCAGTTCTTC
CASSPLSARQETQFF
>TRBJ1-2|-|-|TRBV6-2/TRBV6-3
TGTGCCAGCACCCTAGACCTCTATGGCTACACCTTC
CASTLDLYGYTF
>TRBJ2-7|-|-|TRBV27
TGTGCCAGCAGTTCCTACTTGTACGAGCAGTACTTC
CASSSYLYEQYF
>TRBJ2-7|TRBD1|-|TRBV5-1
TGCGCCACCACGGAAGCGACAGGGATCCGGAATGAGCAGTACTTC
CATTEATGIRNEQYF
>TRBJ1-5|-|few|TRBV20-1
TGCAGTGCTAGAGGGAAGCAGGGGAACAATCAGCCCCAGCATTTT
CSARGKQGNNQPQHF
>TRBJ1-6|TRBD1|-|TRBV28
TGTGCCAGCAGTTTCCCGGGACAGGGTAGTTCACCCCTCCACTTT
CASSFPGQGSSPLHF
>TRBJ2-7|-|once|TRBV18
TGTGCCAGCTCACCATTCGCAGCGGACCTCAACGAGCAGTACTTC
CASSPFAADLNEQYF
>TRBJ2-5|-|-|TRBV28
TGTGCCAGCAGTTTCTACAGACAAGAGACCCAGTACTTC
CASSFYRQETQYF
>TRBJ2-1|-|-|TRBV6-7
TGTGCCAGCAGTTACGTCGCCCAGGATGAGCAGTTCTTC
CASSYVAQDEQFF
>TRBJ2-1|-|-|TRBV12-3/TRBV12-4
TGTGCCAGCAGCCTACCCTGTAGACAGATCAATGAGCAGTTCTTC
CASSLPCRQINEQFF
>TRBJ1-2|-|-|TRBV7-8
TGTGCCAGCAGCCAACGGCGGGACTCCTATGGCTACACCTTC
CASSQRRDSYGYTF
>TRBJ2-5|-|-|TRBV5-1
TGCGCCAGCAGCTGTGACCAGCTAGAGACCCAGTACTTC
CASSCDQLETQYF
>TRBJ2-1|-|-|TRBV4-2
TGTGCCAGCAGCCAAGACTGGGGGTATGAGCAGTTCTTC
CASSQDWGYEQFF
>TRBJ2-1|TRBD1|few|TRBV5-1
TGCGCCAGCCAAATACTCACAGGGGTAGGCAATGAGCAGTTCTTC
CASQILTGVGNEQFF
>TRBJ2-1|-|few|TRBV13
TGTGCCAGCAGCTTAAGGGCCTCCGACCCATACAATGAGCAGTTCTTC
CASSLRASDPYNEQFF
>TRBJ2-7|-|few|TRBV6-1
TGTGCCAGCAGTGAAGTGGGGGGAGAGGGCTACGAGCAGTACTTC
CASSEVGGEGYEQYF
>TRBJ2-5|-|-|TRBV7-2
TGTGCCAGCAGCTTAGCGCAAGGTGGGACCCAGTACTTC
CASSLAQGGTQYF
>TRBJ2-3|-|-|TRBV20-1
TGCAGTGCTAGAGATTTACGGGGCCATTCCACAGATACGCAGTATTTT
CSARDLRGHSTDTQYF
>TRBJ2-5|-|few|TRBV20-1
TGCAGTGCTAGAGCTGCGGGCCAAGAGACCCAGTACTTC
CSARAAGQETQYF
>TRBJ2-2|-|-|TRBV12-3/TRBV12-4
TGTGCCAGCAGTTTAATACACGGCGACGGGGAGCTGTTTTTT
CASSLIHGDGELFF
>TRBJ1-1|-|-|TRBV18
TGTGCCAGCTCACCACAAGAAATGGAGGCCACTGAAGCTTTCTTT
CASSPQEMEATEAFF
>TRBJ2-3|-|-|TRBV13
TGTGCCAGCAGACCCGCGGGGAAAGCAGATACGCAGTATTTT
CASRPAGKADTQYF
>TRBJ2-2|TRBD2|few|TRBV20-1
TGCAGTGCTGATAGCGGGGGAGCGAACACCGGGGAGCTGTTTTTT
CSADSGGANTGELFF
>TRBJ2-1|TRBD2|-|TRBV9
TGTGCCAGCAGCGTAGTAGGTGGGAGGGCCGGTAATGAGCAGTTCTTC
CASSVVGGRAGNEQFF
>TRBJ2-3|-|-|TRBV5-1
TGCGCCAGCAGCTTGGCTCGGGTCTACACAGATACGCAGTATTTT
CASSLARVYTDTQYF
>TRBJ1-5|-|few|TRBV10-3
TGTGCCATCAGTGGAGGGAGGGAACAGCCCCAGCATTTT
CAISGGREQPQHF
>TRBJ1-1|TRBD1|-|TRBV7-9
TGTGCCAGCAGCCGACAGGGTCCCACTGAAGCTTTCTTT
CASSRQGPTEAFF
>TRBJ2-4|TRBD1|-|TRBV7-9
TGTGCCAGCAGCCAACTCCGGGACAGGGGGCCGGGGAAGCAGTACTTC
CASSQLRDRGPGKQYF
>TRBJ2-5|-|few|TRBV11-2
TGTGCCAGCAGCTTAGATCCCGGTACAGAGACCCAGTACTTC
CASSLDPGTETQYF
>TRBJ2-1|TRBD2|few|TRBV7-3
TGTGCCAGCAGCCCCTCATCGACTAGCGGGGCACCGTTCTTC
CASSPSSTSGAPFF
>TRBJ2-2|-|-|TRBV5-1
TGCGCCAGCAGCCTGTACGGTGGTGGGGAGCTGTTTTTT
CASSLYGGGELFF
>TRBJ1-2|-|few|TRBV4-1
TGCGCCAGCAGTCCTACCGCCCAGGCTAACTATGGCTACACCTTC
CASSPTAQANYGYTF
>TRBJ2-1|-|few|TRBV7-2
TGTGCCAGCAGCTTAGTAAGGTTACGGGATGAGCAGTTCTTC
CASSLVRLRDEQFF
>TRBJ1-2|-|few|TRBV10-3
TGTGCCATCAGTGAGATCGGGGGGGGAGCGAGCTATGGCTACACCTTC
CAISEIGGGASYGYTF
>TRBJ2-7|TRBD2|-|TRBV4-3
TGCGCCAGCAGCCAACTCCTAGCGGGACTGAGCGAGCAGTACTTC
CASSQLLAGLSEQYF
>TRBJ2-7|-|few|TRBV7-2
TGTGCCAGCAGCTTAGCCCAAAGGACAGCACACTCCTACGAGCAGTACTTC
CASSLAQRTAHSYEQYF
>TRBJ1-2|-|many|TRBV7-2
TGTGCCAGCAGCTCCTGGGGGCAGTCGAGCTACACCTTC
CASSSWGQSSYTF
>TRBJ2-3|TRBD2|-|TRBV6-5
TGTGCCAGCAGTTACTCCCCCGGTGATAGCGGGGGTAGCACAGATACGCAGTATTTT
CASSYSPGDSGGSTDTQYF
>TRBJ1-1|TRBD1|-|TRBV20-1
TGCAGTGCCTCGGGGGACGCAGGGGGGGAGACTGAAGCTTTCTTT
CSASGDAGGETEAFF
>TRBJ1-1|-|-|TRBV6-1
TGTGCCAGCATCATCGGGGGGACTGAAGCTTTCTTT
CASIIGGTEAFF
>TRBJ1-6|TRBD1|-|TRBV7-2
TGTGCCAGCAGCTTAGAGGGACAGGGATTGAGTTCACCCCTCCACTTT
CASSLEGQGLSSPLHF
>TRBJ2-3|-|-|TRBV20-1
TGCAGTGCTAGAGCCCCTAGCGAAAGCACAGATACGCAGTATTTT
CSARAPSESTDTQYF
>TRBJ1-5|-|-|TRBV3-1
TGTGCCAGCAGCCAAGGCTTTGGGGGACTGCTTATCTTCGGTCAGCCCCAGCATTTT
CASSQGFGGLLIFGQPQHF
>TRBJ1-1|-|-|TRBV29-1
TGCAGCGTTGAACGGGCAGGGATTGGGAACACTGAAGCTTTCTTT
CSVERAGIGNTEAFF